This TCR beta chain was retrieved from a study of blood T cell repertoires in COVID-19. CDR1 MNHEY and CDR2 SVGAGI come from the germline V gene. CDR3 length: 13 residues. V was clipped by 6 bases and J by 5 bases, with 14 bases between them. Repertoires were generated with immunoSEQ multiplex PCR, while TCRdb's copy carries only in-frame clones and drops some. The sample yields tens of thousands of clones, around 83% seen once. Sequencing used peripheral blood. The TCR sequence derives from a man between 65 and 80 years old with acute or convalescent COVID-19. The chain joins TRBV6-5 to TRBJ2-7, with D maybe TRBD2 (6 bases). CDR3: CASSIADSNEQYF. The CDR3 region has the DNA TGTGCCAGCAGCATAGCGGATTCCAACGAGCAGTACTTC.